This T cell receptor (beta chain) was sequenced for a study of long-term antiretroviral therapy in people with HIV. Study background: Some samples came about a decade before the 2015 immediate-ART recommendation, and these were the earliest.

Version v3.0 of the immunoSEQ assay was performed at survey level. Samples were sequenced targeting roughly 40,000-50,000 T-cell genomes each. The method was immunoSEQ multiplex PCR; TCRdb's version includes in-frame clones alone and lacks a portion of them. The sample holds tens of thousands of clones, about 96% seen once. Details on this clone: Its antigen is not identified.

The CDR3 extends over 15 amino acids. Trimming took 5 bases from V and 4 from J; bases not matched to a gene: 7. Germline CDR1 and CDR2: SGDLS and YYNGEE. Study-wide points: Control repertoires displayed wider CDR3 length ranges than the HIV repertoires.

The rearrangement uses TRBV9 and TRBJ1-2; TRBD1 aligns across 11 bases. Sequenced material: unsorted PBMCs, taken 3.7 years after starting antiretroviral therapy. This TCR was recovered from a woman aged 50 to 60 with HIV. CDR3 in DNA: TGTGCCAGCAGAGCGGGACAGGGGGTGAGCTATGGCTACACCTTC. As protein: CASRAGQGVSYGYTF.